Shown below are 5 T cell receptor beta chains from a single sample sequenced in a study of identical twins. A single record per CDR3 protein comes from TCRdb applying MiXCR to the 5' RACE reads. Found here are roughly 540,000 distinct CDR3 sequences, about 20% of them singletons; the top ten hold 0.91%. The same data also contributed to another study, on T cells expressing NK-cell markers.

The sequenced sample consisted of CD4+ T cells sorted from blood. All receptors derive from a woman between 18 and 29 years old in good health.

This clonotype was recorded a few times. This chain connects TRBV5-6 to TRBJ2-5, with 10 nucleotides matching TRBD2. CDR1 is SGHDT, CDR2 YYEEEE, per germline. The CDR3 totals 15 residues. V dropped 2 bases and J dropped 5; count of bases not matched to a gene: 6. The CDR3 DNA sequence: TGTGCCAGCAGCTTTCCGGGACTAGCGCGGGAGACCCAGTACTTC. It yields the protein CASSFPGLARETQYF.

The CDR3 loop is CSARRGGGSYEQYF. The CDR3, as DNA: TGCAGTGCTAGAAGGGGTGGCGGTTCCTACGAGCAGTACTTC. The genes are TRBV20-1 and TRBJ2-7; possible D gene TRBD1, 5 bases. Germline CDR1 DFQATT, CDR2 SNEGSKA (reference sequence). The CDR3 is made up of 14 amino acids. V was shortened by 2 bases and J by 1 base, with 12 bases between the two germline ends.

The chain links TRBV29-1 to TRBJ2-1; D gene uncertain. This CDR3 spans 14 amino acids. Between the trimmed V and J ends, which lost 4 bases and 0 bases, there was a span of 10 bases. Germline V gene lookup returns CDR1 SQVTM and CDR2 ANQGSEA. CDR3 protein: CSVAVPRSYNEQFF. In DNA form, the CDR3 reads TGCAGCGTTGCGGTCCCTCGCTCCTACAATGAGCAGTTCTTC.

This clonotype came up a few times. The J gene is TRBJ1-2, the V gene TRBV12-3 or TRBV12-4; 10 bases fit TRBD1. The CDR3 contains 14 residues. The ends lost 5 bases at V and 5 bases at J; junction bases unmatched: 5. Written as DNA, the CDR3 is TGTGCCAGCAGTCGGGGGACAGGGGTATATGGCTACACCTTC. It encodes CASSRGTGVYGYTF.

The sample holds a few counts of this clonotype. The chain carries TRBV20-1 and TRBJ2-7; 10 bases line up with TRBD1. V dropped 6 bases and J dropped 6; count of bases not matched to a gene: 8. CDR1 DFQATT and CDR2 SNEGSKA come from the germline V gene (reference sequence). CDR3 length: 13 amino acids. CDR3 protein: CSAKGQGFGEQYF. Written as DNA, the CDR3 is TGCAGTGCCAAGGGACAGGGGTTTGGCGAGCAGTACTTC.